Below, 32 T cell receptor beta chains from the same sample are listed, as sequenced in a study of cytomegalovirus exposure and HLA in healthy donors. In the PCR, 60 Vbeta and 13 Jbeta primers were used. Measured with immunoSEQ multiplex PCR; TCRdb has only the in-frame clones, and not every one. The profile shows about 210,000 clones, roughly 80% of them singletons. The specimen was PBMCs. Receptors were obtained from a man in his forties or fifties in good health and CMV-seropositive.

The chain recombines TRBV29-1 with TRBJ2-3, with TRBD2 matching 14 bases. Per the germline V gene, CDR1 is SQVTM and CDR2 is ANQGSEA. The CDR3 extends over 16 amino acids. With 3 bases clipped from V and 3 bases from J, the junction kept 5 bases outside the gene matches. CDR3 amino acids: CSVEGTSGSVTDTQYF. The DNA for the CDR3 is TGCAGCGTTGAGGGGACTAGCGGGAGTGTGACAGATACGCAGTATTTT.

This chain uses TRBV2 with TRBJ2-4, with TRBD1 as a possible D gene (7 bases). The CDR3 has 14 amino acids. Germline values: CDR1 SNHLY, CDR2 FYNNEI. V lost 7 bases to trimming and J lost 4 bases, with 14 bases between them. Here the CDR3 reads CASTGGTAKNIQYF. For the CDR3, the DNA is TGTGCCAGCACTGGAGGGACAGCTAAAAACATTCAGTACTTC. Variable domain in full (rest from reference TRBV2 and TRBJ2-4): EPEVTQTPSHQVTQMGQEVILRCVPISNHLYFYWYRQILGQKVEFLVSFYNNEISEKSEIFDDQFSVERPDGSNFTLKIRSTKLEDSAMYFCASTGGTAKNIQYFGAGTRLSVL.

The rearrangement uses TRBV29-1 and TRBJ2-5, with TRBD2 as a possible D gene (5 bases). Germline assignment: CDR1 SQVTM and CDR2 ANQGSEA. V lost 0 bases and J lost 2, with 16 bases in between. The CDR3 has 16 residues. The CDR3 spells CSVEDVAGEIQETQYF. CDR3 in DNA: TGCAGCGTTGAAGATGTTGCCGGGGAGATACAAGAGACCCAGTACTTC.

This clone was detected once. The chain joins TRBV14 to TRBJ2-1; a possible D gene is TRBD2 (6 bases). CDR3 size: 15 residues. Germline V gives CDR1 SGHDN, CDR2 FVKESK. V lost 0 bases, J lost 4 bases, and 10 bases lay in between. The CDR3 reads CASSQEGTSYNEQFF. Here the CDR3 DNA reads TGTGCCAGCAGCCAAGAAGGGACTTCGTACAATGAGCAGTTCTTC. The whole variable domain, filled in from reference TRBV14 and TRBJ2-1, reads EAGVTQFPSHSVIEKGQTVTLRCDPISGHDNLYWYRRVMGKEIKFLLHFVKESKQDESGMPNNRFLAERTGGTYSTLKVQPAELEDSGVYFCASSQEGTSYNEQFFGPGTRLTVL.

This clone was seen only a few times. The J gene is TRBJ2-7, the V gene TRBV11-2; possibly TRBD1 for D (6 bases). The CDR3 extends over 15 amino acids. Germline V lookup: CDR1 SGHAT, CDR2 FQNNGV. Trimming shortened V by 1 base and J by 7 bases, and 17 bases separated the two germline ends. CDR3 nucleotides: TGTGCCAGCAGCTTAGTGGGGGCGCCAGGGGAAGAGCAGTACTTC. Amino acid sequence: CASSLVGAPGEEQYF.

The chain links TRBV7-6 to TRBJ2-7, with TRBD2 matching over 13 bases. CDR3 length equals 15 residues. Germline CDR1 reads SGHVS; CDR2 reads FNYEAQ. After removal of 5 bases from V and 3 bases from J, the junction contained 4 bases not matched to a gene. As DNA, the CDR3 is TGTGCCAGCAGCCCCGGGACTAGCGGGAACTACGAGCAGTACTTC. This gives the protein CASSPGTSGNYEQYF.

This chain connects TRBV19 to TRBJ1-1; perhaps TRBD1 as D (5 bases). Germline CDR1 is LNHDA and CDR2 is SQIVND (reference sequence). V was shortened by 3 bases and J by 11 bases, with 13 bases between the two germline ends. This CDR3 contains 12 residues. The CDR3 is CASSMDNLAAFF. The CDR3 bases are TGTGCCAGTAGTATGGACAATCTCGCGGCTTTCTTT.

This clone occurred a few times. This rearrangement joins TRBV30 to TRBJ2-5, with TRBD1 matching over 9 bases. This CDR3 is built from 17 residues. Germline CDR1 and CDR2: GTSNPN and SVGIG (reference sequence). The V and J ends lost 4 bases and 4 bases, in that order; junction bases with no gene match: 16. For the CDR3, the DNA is TGTGCCTGGAATCTGGACAGGGGTGGGCGGGATCCAGAGACCCAGTACTTC. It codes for CAWNLDRGGRDPETQYF.

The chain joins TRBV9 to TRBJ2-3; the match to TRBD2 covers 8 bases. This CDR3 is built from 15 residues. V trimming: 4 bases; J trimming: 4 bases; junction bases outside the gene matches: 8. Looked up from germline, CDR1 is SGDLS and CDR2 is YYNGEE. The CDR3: CASSSSGGIADTQYF. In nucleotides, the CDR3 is TGTGCCAGCAGCTCAAGCGGGGGAATCGCAGATACGCAGTATTTT.

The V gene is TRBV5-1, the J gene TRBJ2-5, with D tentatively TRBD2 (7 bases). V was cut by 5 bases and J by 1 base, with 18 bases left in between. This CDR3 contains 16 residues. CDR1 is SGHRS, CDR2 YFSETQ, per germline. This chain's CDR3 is CASRISGGRPQETQYF. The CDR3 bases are TGCGCCAGCAGGATCTCGGGGGGCCGGCCCCAAGAGACCCAGTACTTC.

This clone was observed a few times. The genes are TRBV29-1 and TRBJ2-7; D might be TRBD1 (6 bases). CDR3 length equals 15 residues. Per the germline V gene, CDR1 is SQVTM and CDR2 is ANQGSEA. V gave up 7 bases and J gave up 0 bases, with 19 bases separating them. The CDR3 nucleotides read TGCAGCGCCCAGGGGTGGACAGCATCCTCCTACGAGCAGTACTTC. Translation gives CSAQGWTASSYEQYF.

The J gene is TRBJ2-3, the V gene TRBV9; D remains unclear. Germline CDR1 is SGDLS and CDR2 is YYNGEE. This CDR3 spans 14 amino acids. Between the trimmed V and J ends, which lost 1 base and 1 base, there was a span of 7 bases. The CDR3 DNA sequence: TGTGCCAGCAGCGTAACGCAGGGCACAGATACGCAGTATTTT. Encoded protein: CASSVTQGTDTQYF.

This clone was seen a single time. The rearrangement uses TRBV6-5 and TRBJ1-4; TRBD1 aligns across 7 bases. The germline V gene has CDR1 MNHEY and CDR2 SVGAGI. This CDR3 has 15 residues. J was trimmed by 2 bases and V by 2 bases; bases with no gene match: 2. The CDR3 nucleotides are TGTGCCAGCAGTTACGGGACAGCCACTAATGAAAAACTGTTTTTT. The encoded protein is CASSYGTATNEKLFF.

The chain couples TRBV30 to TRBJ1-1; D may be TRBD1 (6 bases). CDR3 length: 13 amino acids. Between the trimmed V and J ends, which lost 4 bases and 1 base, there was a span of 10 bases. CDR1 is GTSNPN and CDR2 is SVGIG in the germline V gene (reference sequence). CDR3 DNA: TGTGCCTGGATCATGACAGGGAACACTGAAGCTTTCTTT. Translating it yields CAWIMTGNTEAFF. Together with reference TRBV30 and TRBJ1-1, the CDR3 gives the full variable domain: SQTIHQWPATLVQPVGSPLSLECTVEGTSNPNLYWYRQAAGRGLQLLFYSVGIGQISSEVPQNLSASRPQDRQFILSSKKLLLSDSGFYLCAWIMTGNTEAFFGQGTRLTVV.

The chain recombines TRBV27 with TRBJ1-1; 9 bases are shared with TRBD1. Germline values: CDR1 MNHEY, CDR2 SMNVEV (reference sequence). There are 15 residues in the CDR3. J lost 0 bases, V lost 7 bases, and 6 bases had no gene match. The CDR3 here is CASTPRQGVNTEAFF. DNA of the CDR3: TGTGCCAGCACCCCAAGACAGGGGGTGAACACTGAAGCTTTCTTT.

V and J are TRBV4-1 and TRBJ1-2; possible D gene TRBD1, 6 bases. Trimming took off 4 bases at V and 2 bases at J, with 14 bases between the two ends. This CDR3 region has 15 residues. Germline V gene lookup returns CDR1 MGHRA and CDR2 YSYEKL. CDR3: CASSPVAGGNYGYTF. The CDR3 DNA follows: TGCGCCAGCAGCCCAGTTGCGGGGGGCAACTATGGCTACACCTTC.

CDR3 nucleotide sequence: TGTGCCAGCAGTTTGGCAGCGGGAGTATCCAATGAGCAGTTCTTC. Residues: CASSLAAGVSNEQFF. The J gene is TRBJ2-1, the V gene TRBV28; 8 bases are a match to TRBD2. V lost 3 bases, J lost 6 bases, and 7 bases stayed unmatched. The CDR3 contains 15 residues. The germline V gene has CDR1 MDHEN and CDR2 SYDVKM.

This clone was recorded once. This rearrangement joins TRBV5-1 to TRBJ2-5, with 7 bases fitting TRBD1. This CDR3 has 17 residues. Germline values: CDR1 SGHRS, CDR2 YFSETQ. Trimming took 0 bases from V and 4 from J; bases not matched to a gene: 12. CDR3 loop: CASSLGVSQGVGETQYF. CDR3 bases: TGCGCCAGCAGCTTGGGCGTGTCTCAGGGGGTGGGAGAGACCCAGTACTTC.

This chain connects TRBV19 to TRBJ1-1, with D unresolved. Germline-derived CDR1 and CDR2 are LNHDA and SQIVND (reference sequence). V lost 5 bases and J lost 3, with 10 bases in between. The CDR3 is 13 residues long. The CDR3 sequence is CASSGSMDTEAFF. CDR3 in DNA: TGTGCCAGTAGTGGTAGTATGGACACTGAAGCTTTCTTT.

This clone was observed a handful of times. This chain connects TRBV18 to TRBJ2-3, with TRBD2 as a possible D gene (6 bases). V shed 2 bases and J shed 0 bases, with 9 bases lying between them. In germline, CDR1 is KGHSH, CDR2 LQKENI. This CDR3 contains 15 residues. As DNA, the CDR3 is TGTGCCAGCTCACCAACGGGACTTAGCACAGATACGCAGTATTTT. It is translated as CASSPTGLSTDTQYF.

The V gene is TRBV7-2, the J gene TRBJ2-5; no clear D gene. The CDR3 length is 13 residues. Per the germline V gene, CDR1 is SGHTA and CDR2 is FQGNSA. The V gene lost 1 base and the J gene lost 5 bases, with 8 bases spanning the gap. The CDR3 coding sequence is TGTGCCAGCAGCTTAGGCCAGGTTGAGACCCAGTACTTC. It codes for CASSLGQVETQYF. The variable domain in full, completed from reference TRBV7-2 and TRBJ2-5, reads GAGVSQSPSNKVTEKGKDVELRCDPISGHTALYWYRQSLGQGLEFLIYFQGNSAPDKSGLPSDRFSAERTGGSVSTLTIQRTQQEDSAVYLCASSLGQVETQYFGPGTRLLVL.

CDR3 coding DNA: TGTGCCAGCAGTTTCGTAGCGGGAGACGGGACCCAGTACTTC. Translating gives CASSFVAGDGTQYF. The chain combines TRBV27 with TRBJ2-5, with 9 nucleotides matching TRBD2. The CDR3 runs 14 residues. Losses at the gene ends were 3 bases for V and 7 bases for J; bases not matched to a gene: 6. CDR1 is MNHEY and CDR2 is SMNVEV in the germline V gene (reference sequence).

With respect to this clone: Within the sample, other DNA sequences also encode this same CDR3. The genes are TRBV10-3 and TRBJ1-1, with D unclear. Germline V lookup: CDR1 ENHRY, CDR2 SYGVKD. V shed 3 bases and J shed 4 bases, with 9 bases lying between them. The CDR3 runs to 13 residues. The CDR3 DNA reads TGTGCCATCAGTGAAGGAGATGGCACTGAAGCTTTCTTT. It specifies CAISEGDGTEAFF.

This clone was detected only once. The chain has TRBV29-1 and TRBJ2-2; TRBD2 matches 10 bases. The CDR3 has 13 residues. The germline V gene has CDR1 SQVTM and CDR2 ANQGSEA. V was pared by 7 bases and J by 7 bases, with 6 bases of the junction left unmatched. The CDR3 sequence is CSGRTSGYGELFF. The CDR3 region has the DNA TGCAGCGGTCGGACTAGCGGCTACGGGGAGCTGTTTTTT.

The CDR3 nucleotides are TGTGCCAGCAGTTACTCGAGTCAAGGGGTCCAAGAGACCCAGTACTTC. Translation: CASSYSSQGVQETQYF. This rearrangement joins TRBV6-5 to TRBJ2-5; tentatively, D is TRBD1 (5 bases). V was pared by 0 bases and J by 1 base, with 12 bases between. Germline V gene data show CDR1 as MNHEY and CDR2 as SVGAGI. The CDR3 has 16 amino acids.

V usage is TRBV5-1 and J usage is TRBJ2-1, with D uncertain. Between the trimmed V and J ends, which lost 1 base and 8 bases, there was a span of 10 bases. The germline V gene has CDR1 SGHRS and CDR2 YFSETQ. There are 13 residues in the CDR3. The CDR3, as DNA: TGCGCCAGCAGCTTGCTCGAGGTGGATGAGCAGTTCTTC. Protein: CASSLLEVDEQFF.

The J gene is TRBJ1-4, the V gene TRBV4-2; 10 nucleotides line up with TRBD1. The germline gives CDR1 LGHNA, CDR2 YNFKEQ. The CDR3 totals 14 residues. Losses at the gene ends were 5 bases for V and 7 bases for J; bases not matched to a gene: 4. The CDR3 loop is CASSLDRGFEKLFF. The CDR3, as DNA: TGTGCCAGCAGCTTGGACAGGGGGTTTGAAAAACTGTTTTTT.

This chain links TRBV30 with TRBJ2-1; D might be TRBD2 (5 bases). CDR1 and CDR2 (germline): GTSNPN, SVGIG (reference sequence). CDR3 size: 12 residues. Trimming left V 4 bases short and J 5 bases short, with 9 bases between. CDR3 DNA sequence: TGTGCCTGGACCCGGGGTCACAATGAGCAGTTCTTC. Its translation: CAWTRGHNEQFF.

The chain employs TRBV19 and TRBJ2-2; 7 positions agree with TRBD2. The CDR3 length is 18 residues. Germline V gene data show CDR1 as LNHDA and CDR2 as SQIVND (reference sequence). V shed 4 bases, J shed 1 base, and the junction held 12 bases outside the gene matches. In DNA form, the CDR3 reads TGTGCCAGTAGTAGCATTCGGGCTAGCGGTTTGAACACCGGGGAGCTGTTTTTT. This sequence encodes CASSSIRASGLNTGELFF. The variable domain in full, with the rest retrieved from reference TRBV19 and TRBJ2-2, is DGGITQSPKYLFRKEGQNVTLSCEQNLNHDAMYWYRQDPGQGLRLIYYSQIVNDFQKGDIAEGYSVSREKKESFPLTVTSAQKNPTAFYLCASSSIRASGLNTGELFFGEGSRLTVL.

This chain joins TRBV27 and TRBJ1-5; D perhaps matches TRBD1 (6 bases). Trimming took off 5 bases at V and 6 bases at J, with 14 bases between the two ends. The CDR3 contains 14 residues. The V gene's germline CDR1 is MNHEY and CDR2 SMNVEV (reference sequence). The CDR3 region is CASSPTGLGQPQHF. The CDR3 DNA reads TGTGCCAGCAGTCCTACAGGGTTAGGTCAGCCCCAGCATTTT.

The DNA of the CDR3 is TGTGCCAGCAGTCCCAGCGGGAGTCGCACAGATACGCAGTATTTT. Encoded protein: CASSPSGSRTDTQYF. The chain has TRBV11-2 and TRBJ2-3; TRBD2 aligns across 8 bases. Germline V CDR1 and CDR2: SGHAT, FQNNGV. J gave up 1 base and V 6 bases, and 6 bases lay outside the gene matches. CDR3 size: 15 residues.

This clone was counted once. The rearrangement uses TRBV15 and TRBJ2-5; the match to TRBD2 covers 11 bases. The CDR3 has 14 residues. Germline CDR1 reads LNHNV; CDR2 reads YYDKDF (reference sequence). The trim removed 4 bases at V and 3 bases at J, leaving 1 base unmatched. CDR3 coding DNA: TGTGCCACCAGCATGGGACTAGCGGAAGAGACCCAGTACTTC. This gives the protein CATSMGLAEETQYF.